The rows below give T cell receptor beta chains drawn from one sample of a study of T cell responses to AZD1222 COVID-19 vaccine. Data came from immunoSEQ multiplex PCR; TCRdb stores just in-frame clones and leaves some out. Of 130,000 or so clones in the sample, 85% to 95% are singletons; the top ten hold approximately 0.96%. The source material was peripheral blood, sampled on day 0 of MenACWY control vaccination. These receptors were collected from an adult in good health. Each CDR3 is given with its conserved first and last residue. A D gene is named only where the DNA matches it firmly. The size entry is marked missing in some rows and otherwise reads once, few, many or a size class.

14	-	-	TRBV28	TRBJ1-2	TGTGCCAGCAGTTCGCTCCGGAGGGTTCCCGGCTACACCTTC	CASSSLRRVPGYTF
16	-	-	TRBV6-5	TRBJ2-2	TGTGCCAGCAGTTACCAAGGGGGCGGGGAAGGCGGGGAGCTGTTTTTT	CASSYQGGGEGGELFF
15	-	-	TRBV6-5	TRBJ1-5	TGTGCCAGCAGCATAGGACGGTATAGCAATCAGCCCCAGCATTTT	CASSIGRYSNQPQHF
15	-	-	TRBV6-5	TRBJ1-6	TGTGCCAGCAGTTACGCCCGGGGGCGGAATTCACCCCTCCACTTT	CASSYARGRNSPLHF
10	-	-	TRBV7-9	TRBJ1-1	TGTGCCAGCAGCTTCAGTGAAGCTTTCTTT	CASSFSEAFF
14	few	-	TRBV28	TRBJ1-3	TGTGCCAGCAGTTTATATGGGAAAGCCGGGGCCATATATTTT	CASSLYGKAGAIYF
10	-	-	TRBV20-1	TRBJ1-1	TGCAGTCTCCGGGAGCACCGAGCTTTCTTT	CSLREHRAFF
16	-	-	TRBV19	TRBJ1-2	TGTGCCAGTAGTATACGTGTCGGGACACCCGACTATGGCTACACCTTC	CASSIRVGTPDYGYTF
13	-	-	TRBV6-5	TRBJ1-1	TGTGCCAGCAGATATGACAGAGCCTTCGGAGGTTTCTTT	CASRYDRAFGGFF
13	once	-	TRBV6-5	TRBJ1-6	TGTGCCAGCTGGAACAGGAACAATTCACCCCTCCACTTT	CASWNRNNSPLHF
17	-	-	TRBV3-1/TRBV3-2	TRBJ1-2	TGTGCCAGCAGCGCCACCGGGCCGACCTATACTAACTATGGCTACACCTTC	CASSATGPTYTNYGYTF
13	-	-	TRBV4-1	TRBJ1-6	TGCGCCAGCAGCCAAGATCCGAATTCACCCCTCCACTTT	CASSQDPNSPLHF
13	-	TRBD1	TRBV6-5	TRBJ1-4	TGTGCCACCAACAGGGGACCTAATGAAAAACTGTTTTTT	CATNRGPNEKLFF
16	once	TRBD1	TRBV5-1	TRBJ2-5	TGCGCCAGCAGCTTGGATCTGGGACAGGGGTGGGAGACCCAGTACTTC	CASSLDLGQGWETQYF
14	-	-	TRBV20-1	TRBJ1-4	TGCAGTGCTAGTACCGGGACAACTAATGAAAAACTGTTTTTT	CSASTGTTNEKLFF
15	-	-	TRBV6-6	TRBJ1-5	TGTGCCAGCACCTTACTTGAAGGGAGCAATCAGCCCCAGCATTTT	CASTLLEGSNQPQHF
17	-	TRBD1	TRBV19	TRBJ1-2	TGTGCCAGTAGTATCGGAGGGGGCTTAATGACCGACTATGGCTACACCTTC	CASSIGGGLMTDYGYTF
13	-	TRBD2	TRBV9	TRBJ2-1	TGTGCCAGCAGCGTAGGACTAGCCCATGAGCAGTTCTTC	CASSVGLAHEQFF
18	-	TRBD1	TRBV7-9	TRBJ1-5	TGTGCCAGCCGTCTTTCCGGGACAGGGAAAGATAGCAATCAGCCCCAGCATTTT	CASRLSGTGKDSNQPQHF
12	-	-	TRBV15	TRBJ2-7	TGTGCCACCAGCAGAGATAGGGACGAGCAGTACTTC	CATSRDRDEQYF
15	-	-	TRBV27	TRBJ1-1	TGTGCCAGCAGTAAACAGTACGGATTCACCTTTGAAGCTTTCTTT	CASSKQYGFTFEAFF
13	-	-	TRBV24-1	TRBJ1-5	TGTGCCACCAGTGATGCATCTACCCCTGAGCAGCATTTT	CATSDASTPEQHF
14	once	-	TRBV4-1	TRBJ2-2	TGCGCCAGCAGCCAATACTGGCGGGACGGGGAGCTGTTTTTT	CASSQYWRDGELFF
18	-	-	TRBV9	TRBJ2-2	TGTGCCAGCAGCGGAAATATTCACGCGGGTGCGAACACCGGGGAGCTGTTTTTT	CASSGNIHAGANTGELFF
15	once	TRBD1	TRBV4-1	TRBJ2-3	TGCGCCAGCAGCCGTACCGGGACAGGGGGAGATACGCAGTATTTT	CASSRTGTGGDTQYF
14	-	-	TRBV3-1/TRBV3-2	TRBJ2-7	TGTGCCAGCAGCCATGATCCAGGGGAGTACGAGCAGTACTTC	CASSHDPGEYEQYF
16	-	TRBD2	TRBV5-6	TRBJ2-1	TGTGCCAGCAGCTTGTTGGGACTAGCGGGAGAAAATGAGCAGTTCTTC	CASSLLGLAGENEQFF
14	-	-	TRBV6-5	TRBJ2-1	TGTGCCAGCAGTCCGGGCTTCTCCTACAATGAGCAGTTCTTC	CASSPGFSYNEQFF
13	-	-	TRBV18	TRBJ1-2	TGTGCCAGCTCATCAGGGGTTGGCTATGGCTACACCTTC	CASSSGVGYGYTF
15	-	TRBD1	TRBV7-9	TRBJ2-3	TGTGCCAGCAGCTTCCCGGGACAGGGGGCAGATACGCAGTATTTT	CASSFPGQGADTQYF
15	-	-	TRBV5-1	TRBJ1-1	TGCGCCAGCAGCTTAGAGGGTGGGTCAGGCACTGAAGCTTTCTTT	CASSLEGGSGTEAFF
13	-	-	TRBV6-5	TRBJ2-7	TGTGCCAGCAGCCGCGGCCAAAAATACGAGCAGTACTTC	CASSRGQKYEQYF
14	-	-	TRBV5-1	TRBJ2-2	TGCGCCAGCAGTCAGTCGGAGAACACCGGGGAGCTGTTTTTT	CASSQSENTGELFF
18	-	TRBD2	TRBV5-1	TRBJ2-4	TGCGCCAGCAGCTTGTCGTTGGGCCTAGCGGGAGGGCGAAACATTCAGTACTTC	CASSLSLGLAGGRNIQYF
14	-	-	TRBV3-1/TRBV3-2	TRBJ1-2	TGTGCCAGCAGCTTGACAGGCGGTATCTATGGCTACACCTTC	CASSLTGGIYGYTF
15	once	-	TRBV11-1	TRBJ2-7	TGTGCCAGCAGTTCGGGACTCCTAATAAACTACGAGCAGTACTTC	CASSSGLLINYEQYF
15	-	-	TRBV7-2	TRBJ2-2	TGTGCCAGCCACAAGCGGACACCGAACACCGGGGAGCTGTTTTTT	CASHKRTPNTGELFF
14	-	-	TRBV24-1	TRBJ2-2	TGTGCCACCAGTGACCACAGGGTCGCCGGGGAGCTGTTTTTT	CATSDHRVAGELFF
14	-	-	TRBV9	TRBJ2-2	TGTGCCAGCAGCGTCTGGGGGGACACCGGGGAGCTGTTTTTT	CASSVWGDTGELFF
16	-	TRBD1	TRBV5-6	TRBJ1-1	TGTGCCAGCAGCTTACGGGACAGGGTAAGGTACACTGAAGCTTTCTTT	CASSLRDRVRYTEAFF
17	-	-	TRBV28	TRBJ1-6	TGTGCCAGCAGTTTCCCTGGACAGAGCTCCTATAATTCACCCCTCCACTTT	CASSFPGQSSYNSPLHF
15	-	TRBD1	TRBV5-1	TRBJ2-1	TGCGCCAGCAGCCCCGGGACAGTCTCCTACAATGAGCAGTTCTTC	CASSPGTVSYNEQFF
15	-	TRBD1	TRBV5-5	TRBJ1-6	TGTGCCAGCAGCCAAAGGACAGGGGGGAATTCACCCCTCCACTTT	CASSQRTGGNSPLHF
13	-	-	TRBV19	TRBJ1-3	TGTGCCACCTCAGGGTTGGCTGGAAACACCATATATTTT	CATSGLAGNTIYF
17	-	TRBD2	TRBV28	TRBJ2-1	TGTGCCAGCAGTTCATTCACTAGCGGGAGGGCCGGGGGTGAGCAGTTCTTC	CASSSFTSGRAGGEQFF
15	once	-	TRBV16	TRBJ1-5	TGTGCCAGCAGTCGGAAGGGGCTTGGCAATCAGCCCCAGCATTTT	CASSRKGLGNQPQHF
13	-	-	TRBV12-3/TRBV12-4	TRBJ2-2	TGTGCCAGCAGTTTGGATACGACCGGGGAGCTGTTTTTT	CASSLDTTGELFF
15	-	-	TRBV6-7	TRBJ2-3	TGTGCCAGCAGTTACCCCCACCGCGGCACAGATACGCAGTATTTT	CASSYPHRGTDTQYF
12	-	-	TRBV10-1	TRBJ1-1	TGCGCCAGCAGCGAGGGGGGCACTGAAGCTTTCTTT	CASSEGGTEAFF
12	once	-	TRBV2	TRBJ1-3	TGTGCCAGCAGGGGGATCGGAAACACCATATATTTT	CASRGIGNTIYF
13	-	TRBD2	TRBV3-1/TRBV3-2	TRBJ2-7	TGTGCCAGCAGTCCGGGGGGTTCCTACGAGCAGTACTTC	CASSPGGSYEQYF
14	-	-	TRBV19	TRBJ2-7	TGTGCCAGTAGTAGAGGCGCAGTCTCCTACGAGCAGTACTTC	CASSRGAVSYEQYF
14	-	TRBD1	TRBV18	TRBJ1-3	TGTGCCAGCTCACCAGACAGGGCTGGAAACACCATATATTTT	CASSPDRAGNTIYF
14	-	-	TRBV9	TRBJ2-5	TGTGCCAGCAGCGAATTGGGAAGGGAAGAGACCCAGTACTTC	CASSELGREETQYF
17	-	-	TRBV7-2	TRBJ2-6	TGTGCCAGCAGCCGTGACGCCAGGGAGGCCGGGGCCAACGTCCTGACTTTC	CASSRDAREAGANVLTF
16	-	-	TRBV4-2	TRBJ1-5	TGTGCCAGCAGCCAGGCAGCTAGCCCCCACAATCAGCCCCAGCATTTT	CASSQAASPHNQPQHF
12	-	TRBD1	TRBV7-9	TRBJ1-1	TGTGCCAGCAGCCCGACAGGGCAGTCGGCTTTCTTT	CASSPTGQSAFF
15	-	TRBD2	TRBV7-3	TRBJ2-1	TGTGCCAGCGCTGGCGGGAGGCTCCCAAACAATGAGCAGTTCTTC	CASAGGRLPNNEQFF